The rows below give T cell receptor beta chains drawn from one sample of a study of metastatic and nonmetastatic thyroid tumors. MiXCR reprocessed the PCR reads for TCRdb. The sample gives 91,000 or so clones, roughly 13% of which show up once; about 11% is in the top ten. The sequencing sample was made of blood. These receptors were obtained from a female donor with papillary thyroid cancer or a benign thyroid nodule (not recorded which). Some clones in this sample may be carry-over from other donors' samples. Each CDR3 is given with its conserved first and last residue. D genes are given only for firm matches. Clone sizes are given selectively: once, few, many, or a class where the clone is expanded.

CDR3 DNA | CDR3 protein | J gene | D gene | clone size | V gene
TGCAGTGCTATGCGGGGGGCTAATGAAAAATTGTTTTTT | CSAMRGANEKLFF | TRBJ1-4 | - | - | TRBV20-1
TGTGCCAGCAGTGAAGTCGTCTTAGACTACGATCAGTACTTC | CASSEVVLDYDQYF | TRBJ2-7 | - | - | TRBV6-1
TGTGCCAGCAGCTTAGCGCTTGGGGAACAAGAGACCCAGTACTTC | CASSLALGEQETQYF | TRBJ2-5 | - | many | TRBV7-9
TGCAGTGCTAGGGTTCTTTCTCGGATCGACGTTGAGCAGTTCTTC | CSARVLSRIDVEQFF | TRBJ2-1 | - | many | TRBV20-1
TGTGCCAGCAGTGGGGTGGGCCTCGGCGGGCAGACCCAGTACTTC | CASSGVGLGGQTQYF | TRBJ2-5 | - | many | TRBV28
TGTGCCAGCAGCTTAGATAGGAGCACGGAAAAACTGTTTTTT | CASSLDRSTEKLFF | TRBJ1-4 | - | many | TRBV7-2
TGTGCCAGCAGTCCCGGACTAGCGGGAAGCGAGCAGTACTTC | CASSPGLAGSEQYF | TRBJ2-7 | TRBD2 | many | TRBV28
TGCAGTGCCCGTCAGGGGGCATCTTATAATTCACCCCTCCACTTT | CSARQGASYNSPLHF | TRBJ1-6 | TRBD1 | many | TRBV20-1
TGCAGTGCCCAGGAGGGGGCTAGAGAGCAGTACTTC | CSAQEGAREQYF | TRBJ2-7 | - | many | TRBV20-1
TGTGCCAGCAGCGTCATGGACTCAACCTACAATGAGCAGTTCTTC | CASSVMDSTYNEQFF | TRBJ2-1 | - | many | TRBV9
TGTGCCAGCAGCGTAGCGAGGAACACCGGGGAGCTGTTTTTT | CASSVARNTGELFF | TRBJ2-2 | - | many | TRBV9
TGCGCCAGCAGCTTGATTCTAGGGAACACTGAAGCTTTCTTT | CASSLILGNTEAFF | TRBJ1-1 | - | many | TRBV5-1
TGTGCCAGTAGTATCACACTGAACACTGAAGCTTTCTTT | CASSITLNTEAFF | TRBJ1-1 | - | many | TRBV19
TGTGCCAGCTCACCGCCCTTTGGAAGGTCTTACATGAACACTGAAGCTTTCTTT | CASSPPFGRSYMNTEAFF | TRBJ1-1 | - | - | TRBV18
TGTGCCACCAGTCCGACTAGCGGGAGGGCCAATGAGCAGTTCTTC | CATSPTSGRANEQFF | TRBJ2-1 | TRBD2 | many | TRBV24-1
TGTGCCAGCGCCGGGAGATCTAGCACAGATACGCAGTATTTT | CASAGRSSTDTQYF | TRBJ2-3 | - | many | TRBV13
TGTGCCAGTAGTATCGGACAGGGGGGAAATCAGCCCCAGCATTTT | CASSIGQGGNQPQHF | TRBJ1-5 | TRBD1 | many | TRBV19
TGTGCCAGCAGGGATACGGGGGACAGGTATAAAGAGACCCAGTACTTC | CASRDTGDRYKETQYF | TRBJ2-5 | TRBD1 | few | TRBV2
TGTGCCAGCAGTGTTACAGGGGGCCGGACTGAAGCTTTCTTT | CASSVTGGRTEAFF | TRBJ1-1 | TRBD1 | few | TRBV12-3/TRBV12-4
TGTGCCAGCTCACCCTCCAGGGGGTACACTGAAGCTTTCTTT | CASSPSRGYTEAFF | TRBJ1-1 | TRBD1 | many | TRBV18
TGTGCCAGCAGAAGGGAACTCCGCTCCTATAATTCACCCCTCCACTTT | CASRRELRSYNSPLHF | TRBJ1-6 | - | large | TRBV27
TGTGCCAGTAGTATAACTAGCGGGAGTAGTGTAGAGACCCAGTACTTC | CASSITSGSSVETQYF | TRBJ2-5 | TRBD2 | - | TRBV19
TGCAGTGCACACGCGGCGGGAGTACTGTACGAGCAGTACTTC | CSAHAAGVLYEQYF | TRBJ2-7 | TRBD2 | many | TRBV20-1
TGTGCCAGCAGCTTCGGGGGCGGCTGGCAAGAGACCCAGTACTTC | CASSFGGGWQETQYF | TRBJ2-5 | - | many | TRBV11-2
TGTGCCAGCAGCTTGAGGACAGGGGTCAATGAGCAGTTCTTC | CASSLRTGVNEQFF | TRBJ2-1 | TRBD1 | - | TRBV7-2
TGCGCCAGCAGCGATACCCCGTCCCACGAGCAGTACTTC | CASSDTPSHEQYF | TRBJ2-7 | - | few | TRBV5-1
TGTGCCAGCAGCCCCGGACTAGACACAGATACGCAGTATTTT | CASSPGLDTDTQYF | TRBJ2-3 | TRBD2 | many | TRBV5-6
TGTGCCAGCAGCTTACAACCGGGACTTACCTACGAGCAGTACTTC | CASSLQPGLTYEQYF | TRBJ2-7 | - | many | TRBV7-6
TGTGCCAGCCGCTGGGGTGGACTAGCGGACACAGATACGCATTATTTT | CASRWGGLADTDTHYF | TRBJ2-3 | TRBD2 | - | TRBV3-1
TGTGCCATCAGACCGGGACAGACTTCAAACACTGAAGCTTTCTTT | CAIRPGQTSNTEAFF | TRBJ1-1 | TRBD1 | many | TRBV10-3
TGTGCCAGCAGCACCTTTCAGGGCAACACTGAAGCTTTCTTT | CASSTFQGNTEAFF | TRBJ1-1 | - | many | TRBV12-3/TRBV12-4
TGTGCCAGCAGCTTCGGGAGTTCCTACGAGCAGTACTTC | CASSFGSSYEQYF | TRBJ2-7 | - | many | TRBV7-2
TGTGCCAGCAGTTACACAGGGCCAGGGACCCAGTACTTC | CASSYTGPGTQYF | TRBJ2-5 | - | - | TRBV6-9
TGTGCCAGCACCCCTTTTCTGGGGAACACCGGGGAGCTGTTTTTT | CASTPFLGNTGELFF | TRBJ2-2 | - | many | TRBV12-3/TRBV12-4
TGCAGTGCTCGAAGGAGCCAGACAGGGGACGAGCAGTACTTC | CSARRSQTGDEQYF | TRBJ2-7 | TRBD1 | - | TRBV20-1
TGTGCCAGCAGCTTAGGGGTCTACGAGCAGTACTTC | CASSLGVYEQYF | TRBJ2-7 | - | many | TRBV7-9
TGTGCCAGCAGATCGAGCGGGAGGGCCCCCGGGGAGCTGTTTTTT | CASRSSGRAPGELFF | TRBJ2-2 | TRBD2 | many | TRBV12-3/TRBV12-4
TGTGCCAGCAGTTTATTGGCAGATAATCAGCCCCAGCATTTT | CASSLLADNQPQHF | TRBJ1-5 | - | many | TRBV12-3/TRBV12-4
TGCGCCAGCAGCCAAGATTCTCGGGGGGCGAACTATGGCTACACCTTC | CASSQDSRGANYGYTF | TRBJ1-2 | - | many | TRBV4-3
TGTGCCAGCAGCCGCCCTGGAGGGGCAGGGACCAATGAAAAACTGTTTTTT | CASSRPGGAGTNEKLFF | TRBJ1-4 | - | many | TRBV7-2
TGCAGTGCACAAGCGGGGGGACAAGAGACCCAGTACTTC | CSAQAGGQETQYF | TRBJ2-5 | TRBD2 | many | TRBV20-1
TGTGCCAGCATCTCGACTAGCGGGAGCGTTAACATTCAGTACTTC | CASISTSGSVNIQYF | TRBJ2-4 | TRBD2 | few | TRBV6-1
TGTGCCACCGCCACCGGGACCCTGGGATCCTACACTAATCAGCCCCAGCATTTT | CATATGTLGSYTNQPQHF | TRBJ1-5 | - | many | TRBV6-6
TGTGCCAGCAGTCGGGACAGGGGGGGGGATACGCAGTATTTT | CASSRDRGGDTQYF | TRBJ2-3 | TRBD1 | many | TRBV11-1
TGTGCCAGCACCTTAAGTTACGGGAGGGAATACGAGCAGTACTTC | CASTLSYGREYEQYF | TRBJ2-7 | TRBD2 | many | TRBV28
TGCGCCAGCAGTGCGGGGCTCGGGGGCCGTGACCAAGAGACCCAGTACTTC | CASSAGLGGRDQETQYF | TRBJ2-5 | - | - | TRBV10-1
TGTGCCAGCAGCGTAGCTCTCGGGACAGACAATGAGCAGTTCTTC | CASSVALGTDNEQFF | TRBJ2-1 | TRBD1 | many | TRBV9
TGTGCCATCGTACTGCAAGGACACCGTGGGAACGAGCAGTACTTC | CAIVLQGHRGNEQYF | TRBJ2-7 | - | many | TRBV10-3
TGTGCCAGCAGTCCCCCACATAACACTGAAGCTTTCTTT | CASSPPHNTEAFF | TRBJ1-1 | - | few | TRBV28
TGCAGTGCCACGGAGCCCAGCGCCCACGAGCAGTACTTC | CSATEPSAHEQYF | TRBJ2-7 | - | - | TRBV20-1
TGTGCCAGCAGTTCCGCAGGGGGCGGAGGTCAGCCCCAGCATTTT | CASSSAGGGGQPQHF | TRBJ1-5 | TRBD1 | many | TRBV6-1
TGTGCCGCCAGGGGGGTTCGAGGGGGAAAAACTGGAAACACCATATATTTT | CAARGVRGGKTGNTIYF | TRBJ1-3 | TRBD1 | many | TRBV6-1
TGTGCCAGCAGCTTAGCGAGGGGAGAGGGGACTAATGAAAAACTGTTTTTT | CASSLARGEGTNEKLFF | TRBJ1-4 | - | many | TRBV7-9
TGTGCCAGCAGCTGGGGTTGGGGGAACACTGAAGCTTTCTTT | CASSWGWGNTEAFF | TRBJ1-1 | - | many | TRBV7-2